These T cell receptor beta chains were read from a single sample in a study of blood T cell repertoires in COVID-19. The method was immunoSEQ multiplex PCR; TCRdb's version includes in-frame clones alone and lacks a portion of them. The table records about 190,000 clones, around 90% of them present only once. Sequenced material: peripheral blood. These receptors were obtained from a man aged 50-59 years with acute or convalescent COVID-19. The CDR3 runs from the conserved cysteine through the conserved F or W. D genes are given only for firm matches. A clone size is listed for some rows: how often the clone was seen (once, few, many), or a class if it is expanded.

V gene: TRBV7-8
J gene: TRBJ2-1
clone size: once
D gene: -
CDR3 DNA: TGTGCCAGCAGCTACTGGGGCGGGACGGTCTCCAATGAGCAGTTCTTC
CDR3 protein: CASSYWGGTVSNEQFF

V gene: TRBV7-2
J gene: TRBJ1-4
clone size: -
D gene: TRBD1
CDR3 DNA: TGTGCCAGCAGCTTAATAGGGACAGGGGTTGAAAAACTGTTTTTT
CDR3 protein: CASSLIGTGVEKLFF

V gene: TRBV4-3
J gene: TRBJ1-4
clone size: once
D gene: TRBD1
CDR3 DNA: TGCGCCAGCAGCCAGGGGGACAGAGGAGAAAAACTGTTTTTT
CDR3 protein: CASSQGDRGEKLFF

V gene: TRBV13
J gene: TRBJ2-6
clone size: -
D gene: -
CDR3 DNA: TGTGCCAGCAGCTTAGGGGGGCGCCGTCTCGATGGGGCCAACGTCCTGACTTTC
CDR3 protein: CASSLGGRRLDGANVLTF

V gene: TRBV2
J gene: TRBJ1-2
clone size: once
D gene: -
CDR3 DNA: TGTGCCAGCACGTGGTCTCAGAACTATGGCTACACCTTC
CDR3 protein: CASTWSQNYGYTF

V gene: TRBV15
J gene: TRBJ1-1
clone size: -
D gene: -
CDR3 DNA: TGTGCCACCAGCGAACAGGGCGGAGGAACTGAAGCTTTCTTT
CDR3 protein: CATSEQGGGTEAFF

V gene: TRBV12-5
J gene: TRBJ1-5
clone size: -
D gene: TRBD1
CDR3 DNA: TGTGCTAGTGGTACACACAGGGGAAATCAGCCCCAGCATTTT
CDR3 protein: CASGTHRGNQPQHF

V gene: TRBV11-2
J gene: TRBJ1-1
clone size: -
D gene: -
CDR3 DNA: TGTGCCAGCAGCCGACCCGACAGGAACACTGAAGCTTTCTTT
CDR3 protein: CASSRPDRNTEAFF

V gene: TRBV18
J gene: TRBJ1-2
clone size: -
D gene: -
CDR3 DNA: TGTGCCAGCTCACCAGAGTTCGGCGGATCGGGCTACACCTTC
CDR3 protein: CASSPEFGGSGYTF

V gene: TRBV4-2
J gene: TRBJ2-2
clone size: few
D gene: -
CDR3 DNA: TGTGCCAGCAGCCAAGATTTCCAGGGCCTTAACACCGGGGAGCTGTTTTTT
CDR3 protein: CASSQDFQGLNTGELFF

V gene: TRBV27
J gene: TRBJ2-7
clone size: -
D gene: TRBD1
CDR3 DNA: TGTGCCAGCAGTTTCGACAGGGGAGTCAGCGAGCAGTACTTC
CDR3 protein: CASSFDRGVSEQYF

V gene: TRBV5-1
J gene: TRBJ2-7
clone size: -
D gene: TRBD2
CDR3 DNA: TGCGCCAGCAGCTTGGGGCGGGAGGCCTACGAGCAGTACTTC
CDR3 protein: CASSLGREAYEQYF

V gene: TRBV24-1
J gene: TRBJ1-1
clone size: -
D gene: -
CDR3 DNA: TGTGCCACCAGTGAGGGGGGTTTGAACACTGAAGCTTTCTTT
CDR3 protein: CATSEGGLNTEAFF

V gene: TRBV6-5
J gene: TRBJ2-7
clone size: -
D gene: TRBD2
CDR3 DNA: TGTGCCAGCAGTTTCTTAGCGGGGGACTCCTACGAGCAGTACTTC
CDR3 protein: CASSFLAGDSYEQYF

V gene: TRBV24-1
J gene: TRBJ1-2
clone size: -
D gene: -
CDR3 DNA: TGTGCCACCAGTGACCGCAGGGCCGGACCTTTGGGCTACACCTTC
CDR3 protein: CATSDRRAGPLGYTF

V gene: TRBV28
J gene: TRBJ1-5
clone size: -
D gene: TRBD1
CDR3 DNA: TGTGCCAGCAGTCGGGGACAGGGGTTCAACAATCAGCCCCAGCATTTT
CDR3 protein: CASSRGQGFNNQPQHF

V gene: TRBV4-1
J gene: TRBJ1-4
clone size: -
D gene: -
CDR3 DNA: TGCGCCAGCAGCGACCCACAGGGCCGGGATGAAAAACTGTTTTTT
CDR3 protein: CASSDPQGRDEKLFF

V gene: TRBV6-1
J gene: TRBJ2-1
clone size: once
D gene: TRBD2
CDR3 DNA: TGTGCCAGCAGTAAAGCGGGAGGGCCTTACAATGAGCAGTTCTTC
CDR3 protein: CASSKAGGPYNEQFF

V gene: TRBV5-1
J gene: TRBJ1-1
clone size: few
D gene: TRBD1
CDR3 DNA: TGCGCCAGCAGCGATCAGTCGACAGGGTGGGAAGCCTTCTTT
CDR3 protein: CASSDQSTGWEAFF

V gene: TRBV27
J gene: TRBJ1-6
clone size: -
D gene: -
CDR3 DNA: TGTGCCAGCAGTCCCAGGACAGCTGGGAATTCACCCCTCCACTTT
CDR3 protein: CASSPRTAGNSPLHF

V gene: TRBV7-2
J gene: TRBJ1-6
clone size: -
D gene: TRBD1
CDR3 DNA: TGTGCCAGCAGCGAACAGGGGTTAATAGGTTCACCCCTCCACTTT
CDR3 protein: CASSEQGLIGSPLHF

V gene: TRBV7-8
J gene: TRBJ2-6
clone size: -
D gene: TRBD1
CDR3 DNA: TGTGCCAGCAGCTCAGGACAGGGGTTAACTGGGGCCAACGTCCTGACTTTC
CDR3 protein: CASSSGQGLTGANVLTF

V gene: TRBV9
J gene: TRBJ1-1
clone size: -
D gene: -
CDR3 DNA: TGTGCCAGCAGCCCCCAGCAGGGGCTGAACACTGAAGCTTTCTTT
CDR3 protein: CASSPQQGLNTEAFF

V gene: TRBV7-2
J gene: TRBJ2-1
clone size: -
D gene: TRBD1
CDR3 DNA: TGTGCCAGCAGCTTAGCGGGACAGACCTACAATGAGCAGTTCTTC
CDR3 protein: CASSLAGQTYNEQFF